A single T cell receptor beta chain is shown here with its context. The antigen remains unidentified. The data were taken from a study of somatic mutations in cytotoxic T cells in rheumatoid arthritis. Study outcomes and limitations: No significant CD8+ T-cell clonality difference was found between rheumatoid arthritis patients and age-matched controls.

This CDR3 region has 15 residues. V was pared by 11 bases and J by 6 bases, with 23 bases between. CDR1 is MNHEY and CDR2 is SVGAGI in the germline V gene. This table comes from immunoSEQ multiplex PCR, and its TCRdb copy is limited to in-frame clones, with some not included. The table has some 17,000 clones, almost 85% seen once; the top ten hold roughly 19%. The rearrangement links TRBV6-5 to TRBJ1-5; D unresolved. The specimen was CD8+ T cells sorted from blood. The source is an adult with rheumatoid arthritis. The CDR3 here is CARHTPGYASQPQHF. In DNA form, the CDR3 reads TGTGCCCGCCATACCCCCGGGTATGCCTCTCAGCCCCAGCATTTT.